What follows are 8 T cell receptor beta chains derived from one specimen sequenced in a study of CD8 T cells in ankylosing spondylitis. These receptors have no identified antigens. Study-wide points: There was a TCR beta motif, made of several highly homologous variants, that appeared characteristic of ankylosing spondylitis blood.

TCRdb fed the 5' RACE reads into MiXCR, producing one record per CDR3 protein. The table includes around 540,000 distinct CDR3 sequences, more than 9.5% detected once. The specimen sequenced was blood, either unsorted or a sorted T cell fraction (not recorded which). These receptor sequences come from a male donor with ankylosing spondylitis.

This clonotype was counted between two and nine times. The gene calls are TRBV6-5 and TRBJ2-1; D may be TRBD2 (6 bases). The length of the CDR3 is 15 residues. The germline V gene encodes CDR1 MNHEY and CDR2 SVGAGI. The ends were cut back, 4 bases at V and 0 bases at J, with 10 bases in the middle. The CDR3 DNA sequence: TGTGCCAGCAGTTCCCCGGGACTCTCCTACAATGAGCAGTTCTTC. It yields the protein CASSSPGLSYNEQFF.

This chain joins TRBV20-1 and TRBJ1-1; 7 nucleotides agree with TRBD1. V trimming: 5 bases; J trimming: 4 bases; junction bases outside the gene matches: 7. Germline loops: CDR1 DFQATT, CDR2 SNEGSKA (reference sequence). The CDR3 is made up of 13 amino acids. The CDR3 loop reads CSAQGGRSTEAFF. DNA for the CDR3: TGCAGTGCTCAGGGGGGAAGGAGCACTGAAGCTTTCTTT.

This clonotype has a handful of counts. The genes are TRBV7-6 and TRBJ2-5; D is possibly TRBD2 (6 bases). The CDR3 is 13 amino acids. Germline loops: CDR1 SGHVS, CDR2 FNYEAQ. The V end lost 10 bases, the J end lost 5 bases, and 17 bases lay between the germline ends. DNA of the CDR3: TGTGCCACCAGGGACTCCCTAGGGGAGACCCAGTACTTC. This gives the protein CATRDSLGETQYF.

The J gene is TRBJ2-7, the V gene TRBV10-2; no firm D call. Germline V gene sequence: CDR1 WSHSY, CDR2 SAAADI. V lost 7 bases to trimming and J lost 0 bases, with 10 bases between them. The CDR3 consists of 13 residues. The DNA of the CDR3 is TGCGCCAGCACCCCGACCTACTCCTACGAGCAGTACGTC. The encoded protein is CASTPTYSYEQYV.

This clonotype turned up a few times. The genes are TRBV2 and TRBJ1-4, with a possible D match to TRBD1 (6 bases). The germline V gene encodes CDR1 SNHLY and CDR2 FYNNEI. CDR3 length: 12 amino acids. V lost 9 bases and J lost 6, with 11 bases in between. The CDR3 spells CASQTGYEKLFF. The CDR3 DNA reads as TGTGCCAGTCAGACAGGATATGAAAAACTGTTTTTT.

The V gene is TRBV5-6, the J gene TRBJ1-2; tentatively, D is TRBD1 (5 bases). CDR1 is SGHDT, CDR2 YYEEEE, per germline. V lost 3 bases and J lost 7, with 16 bases in between. CDR3 length: 14 residues. The CDR3: CASSWGEGNGGYTF. The CDR3 DNA reads TGTGCCAGCAGCTGGGGCGAGGGTAACGGTGGCTACACCTTC. Complete variable domain (other parts from reference TRBV5-6 and TRBJ1-2): DAGVTQSPTHLIKTRGQQVTLRCSPKSGHDTVSWYQQALGQGPQFIFQYYEEEERQRGNFPDRFSGHQFPNYSSELNVNALLLGDSALYLCASSWGEGNGGYTFGSGTRLTVV.

This clonotype turned up a few times. The chain is built from TRBV12-3 or TRBV12-4 and TRBJ1-5; no clear D. The CDR3 is made up of 13 amino acids. Trimming cost V 2 bases and J 5 bases, with 7 bases left between them. CDR3 DNA sequence: TGTGCCAGCAGTTTAAATGGGCATCAGCCCCAGCATTTT. Protein: CASSLNGHQPQHF.

CDR3 loop: CASSAGGGQQYEQYV. CDR3 sequence (DNA): TGTGCCAGCAGCGCTGGCGGGGGACAACAATACGAGCAGTACGTC. The rearrangement joins TRBV7-9 to TRBJ2-7; a weak D match, TRBD2 (7 bases). The CDR3 loop spans 15 amino acids. The germline gives CDR1 SEHNR, CDR2 FQNEAQ (reference sequence). V lost 5 bases and J 4 bases, leaving 18 bases between the germline ends.